The rows below give T cell receptor beta chains drawn from one sample of a study of blood T cell repertoires in COVID-19. Repertoires were generated with immunoSEQ multiplex PCR, while TCRdb's copy carries only in-frame clones and drops some. The table includes about 140,000 clones, over 70% detected once. Sequencing was done on a sample of peripheral blood. The receptors derive from a woman aged 55 to 70 with acute or convalescent COVID-19. The conserved cysteine and the conserved F or W are not part of the CDR3 here. Each record gives: V gene, CDR3 length, D gene, CDR3 protein. A D gene is named only where the DNA matches it firmly.

v_gene: TRBV5-4; len: 16; d_gene: TRBD2; CDR3aa: ASSREVAGSSLVYEQY
v_gene: TRBV9; len: 13; d_gene: -; CDR3aa: ASSVGASVYDEQY
v_gene: TRBV20-1; len: 9; d_gene: -; CDR3aa: SASVLGEQF
v_gene: TRBV7-9; len: 13; d_gene: -; CDR3aa: ASNRESSYNSPLH
v_gene: TRBV27; len: 12; d_gene: TRBD1; CDR3aa: ASSRRGPGYGYT
v_gene: TRBV5-1; len: 13; d_gene: -; CDR3aa: ASSLWAGFNEKLF
v_gene: TRBV11-2; len: 14; d_gene: TRBD2; CDR3aa: ASTPTSGNSYNEQF
v_gene: TRBV24-1; len: 9; d_gene: -; CDR3aa: AIGEPYEQY
v_gene: TRBV2; len: 13; d_gene: TRBD1; CDR3aa: ASSVPTGIAYEQY
v_gene: TRBV2; len: 13; d_gene: TRBD1; CDR3aa: ASSGQGAAKNIQY